This T cell receptor (beta chain) was identified during a study of T cell responses to AZD1222 COVID-19 vaccine. Worth noting for this clone: Its specificity is unknown.

Data came from immunoSEQ multiplex PCR; TCRdb stores just in-frame clones and leaves some out. The data hold 150,000 or so clones, with roughly nine tenths observed a single time. Germline CDR1 is SGHAT and CDR2 is FQDESV (reference sequence). V dropped 5 bases and J dropped 4; count of bases not matched to a gene: 2. CDR3 length: 13 residues. Whole-study results and caveats: Regions 160-218 and 743-854 held dominance among vaccine-associated CD4 TCRs, which spanned spike.

The chain is built from TRBV11-1 and TRBJ2-3; 8 positions agree with TRBD1. The sequenced sample was peripheral blood, obtained on day 0 of AZD1222 vaccination. The clonotype was recovered from an adult in good health. This CDR3 is CASSMDRADTQYF. In nucleotides, the CDR3 is TGTGCCAGCAGCATGGACAGGGCAGATACGCAGTATTTT.